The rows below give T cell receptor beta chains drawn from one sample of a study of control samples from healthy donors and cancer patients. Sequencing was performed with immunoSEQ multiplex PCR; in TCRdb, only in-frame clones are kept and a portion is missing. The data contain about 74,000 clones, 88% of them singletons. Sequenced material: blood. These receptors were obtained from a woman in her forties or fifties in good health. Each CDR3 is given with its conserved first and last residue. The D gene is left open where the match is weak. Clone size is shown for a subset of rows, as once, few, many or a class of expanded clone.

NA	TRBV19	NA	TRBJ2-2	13	TGTGCCAGTAGTGGTGGGTCCCCCGGGGAGCTGTTTTTT	CASSGGSPGELFF
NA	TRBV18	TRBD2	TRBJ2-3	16	TGTGCCAGCTCACCGGTAGCGGGGGGGAGCACAGATACGCAGTATTTT	CASSPVAGGSTDTQYF
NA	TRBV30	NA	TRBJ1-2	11	TGTGCCTGGTACACGGGATATGGCTACACCTTC	CAWYTGYGYTF
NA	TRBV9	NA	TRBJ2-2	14	TGTGCCAGCAGCGTAGCAGGAAGCACCGGGGAGCTGTTTTTT	CASSVAGSTGELFF
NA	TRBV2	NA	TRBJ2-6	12	TGTGCCAGCAGTGCTGGGGCCAACGTCCTGACTTTC	CASSAGANVLTF
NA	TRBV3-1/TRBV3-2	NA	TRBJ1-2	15	TGTGCCAGCAGCCCCCTGTTATGGACTAGGGGCGGCTACACCTTC	CASSPLLWTRGGYTF
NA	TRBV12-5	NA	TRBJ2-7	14	TGTGCTAGTGGTTTGCCCGGTAACTCCTACGAGCAGTACTTC	CASGLPGNSYEQYF
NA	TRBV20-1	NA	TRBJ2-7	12	TGCAGTGCTAGTCAGGGAACGTACGAGCAGTACTTC	CSASQGTYEQYF
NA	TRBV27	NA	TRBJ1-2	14	TGTGCCAGCGGAAACAGGGCCGAGTTTTATGGCTACACCTTC	CASGNRAEFYGYTF
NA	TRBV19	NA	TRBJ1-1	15	TGTGCCAGTAGTATGGGTCGGGGGGGCCGGACTGAAGCTTTCTTT	CASSMGRGGRTEAFF
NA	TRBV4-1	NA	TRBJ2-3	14	TGCGCCAGCAGCCGGACAGTTAGCACAGATACGCAGTATTTT	CASSRTVSTDTQYF
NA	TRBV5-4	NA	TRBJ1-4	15	TGTGCCAGCAGACCACCAGTTAAAAATGATGAAAAACTGTTTTTT	CASRPPVKNDEKLFF
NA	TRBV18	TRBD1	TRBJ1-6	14	TGTGCCAGCTCATGGGACAGGGACAATTCACCCCTCCACTTT	CASSWDRDNSPLHF
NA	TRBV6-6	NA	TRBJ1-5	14	TGTGCCAGCAGTTACTTGCTAATAGATCCGCCCCAGCATTTT	CASSYLLIDPPQHF
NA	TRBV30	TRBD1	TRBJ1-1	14	TGTGCCTGGAAAGGGGACAGAGTAAACACTGAAGCTTTCTTT	CAWKGDRVNTEAFF
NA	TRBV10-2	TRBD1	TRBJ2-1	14	TGCGCCAGCAACCTAGACAGGGTGAAAAATGAGCAGTTCTTC	CASNLDRVKNEQFF
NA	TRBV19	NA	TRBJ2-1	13	TGTGCCAGTACATCGGCCGTAAACAATGAGCAGTTCTTC	CASTSAVNNEQFF
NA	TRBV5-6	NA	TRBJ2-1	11	TGTGCCAGCAGTAGTTACAATGAGCAGTTCTTC	CASSSYNEQFF
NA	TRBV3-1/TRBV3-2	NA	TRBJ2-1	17	TGTGCCAGCAGCCAAAAGGAGTTATTGAGCTCCTACAATGAGCAGTTCTTC	CASSQKELLSSYNEQFF
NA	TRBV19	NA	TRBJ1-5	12	TGTGCCAGTAGAACTCAAGGTGAGCCCCAGCATTTT	CASRTQGEPQHF
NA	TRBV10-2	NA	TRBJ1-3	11	TGCGCCAGCAGTGAGGGGAACACCATATATTTT	CASSEGNTIYF
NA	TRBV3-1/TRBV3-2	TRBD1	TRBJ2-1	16	TGTGCCAGCAGCGGGACAGTTTCTAGCTCCTACAATGAGCAGTTCTTC	CASSGTVSSSYNEQFF
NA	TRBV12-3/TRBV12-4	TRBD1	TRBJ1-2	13	TGTGCCAGCAGGTGGACAGGGAACTATGGCTACACCTTC	CASRWTGNYGYTF
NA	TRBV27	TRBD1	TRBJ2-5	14	TGTGCCAGCATGGGACAGGGGCTTCCGGAGACCCAGTACTTC	CASMGQGLPETQYF
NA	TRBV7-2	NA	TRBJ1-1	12	TGTGCCAGCAGCTTAGGAAAGGACCAAGCTTTCTTT	CASSLGKDQAFF
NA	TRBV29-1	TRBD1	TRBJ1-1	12	TGCAGCGTTCTGACAGGGGGAGAGGTGGCTTTCTTT	CSVLTGGEVAFF
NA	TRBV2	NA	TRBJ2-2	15	TGTGCCAGCAGTCCGTCTTTATCGGGCACCGGGGAGCTGTTTTTT	CASSPSLSGTGELFF
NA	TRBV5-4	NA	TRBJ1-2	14	TGTGCCAGCAGCTTGGTGGGGGCCAGCTATGGCTACACCTTC	CASSLVGASYGYTF
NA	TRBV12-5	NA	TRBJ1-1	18	TGTGCTAGTGGTTTGGTACTGGAGACAGTAGCGATGAACACTGAAGCTTTCTTT	CASGLVLETVAMNTEAFF
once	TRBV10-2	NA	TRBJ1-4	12	TGCGCCAGCAGTGAGGGGGAGGAAAAACTGTTTTTT	CASSEGEEKLFF
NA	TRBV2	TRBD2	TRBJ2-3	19	TGTGCCAGCAGTGATGCAGGGCTAGCGGGGGGACACTACACAGATACGCAGTATTTT	CASSDAGLAGGHYTDTQYF
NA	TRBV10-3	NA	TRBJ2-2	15	TGTGCCATCAGAGACCTCGACAGGAACACCGGGGAGCTGTTTTTT	CAIRDLDRNTGELFF
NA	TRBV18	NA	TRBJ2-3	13	TGTGCCAGCTCACAGACACGGCCAGAGGCGCAGTATTTT	CASSQTRPEAQYF
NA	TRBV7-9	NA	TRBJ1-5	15	TGTGCCAGCAGCCGACTGGGGGATAGCAATCAGCCCCAGCATTTT	CASSRLGDSNQPQHF
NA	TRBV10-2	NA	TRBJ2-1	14	TGCGCCAGCAAGAAGGACGCTTCCTACAATGAGCAGTTCTTC	CASKKDASYNEQFF
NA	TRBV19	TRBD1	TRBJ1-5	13	TGTGCCAGTAGTCTAGACAGGGGACAGCCCCAGCATTTT	CASSLDRGQPQHF
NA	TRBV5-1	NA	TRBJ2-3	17	TGCGCCAGCAGCCTTGGAGGTGGGGGCCTTAGCACAGATACGCAGTATTTT	CASSLGGGGLSTDTQYF
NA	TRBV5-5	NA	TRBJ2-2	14	TGTGCCAGCAGCTTTCTTCAGGGATCCGGGGAGCTGTTTTTT	CASSFLQGSGELFF
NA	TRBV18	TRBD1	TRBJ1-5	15	TGTGCCAGCTCACTGGACAGGGCAAGTAATCAGCCCCAGCATTTT	CASSLDRASNQPQHF
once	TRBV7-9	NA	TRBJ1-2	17	TGTGCCAGCAGCTTAGAAGGGTCAGGCCTTACCGGCTATGGCTACACCTTC	CASSLEGSGLTGYGYTF
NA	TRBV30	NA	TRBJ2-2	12	TGTGCCTGGAGGTTAATGACCGGGGAGCTGTTTTTT	CAWRLMTGELFF